This T cell receptor beta chain was identified during a study of blood T cell repertoires in COVID-19. Study-level background: Some COVID-19 samples were acute and others convalescent; all came from the United States, Italy and Spain. T cells, B-cell-depleted T cells, or PBMCs provided the cDNA or gDNA that served as material.

The assay was immunoSEQ multiplex PCR, and TCRdb's table has in-frame clones only and misses some. The sample has around 170,000 clones, 74% seen once. The V gene's germline CDR1 is LGHDT and CDR2 YNNKEL (reference sequence). Trimming removed 4 bases from V and 0 bases from J, with 10 bases in between. The CDR3 is made up of 15 amino acids. The source of this sequence is an elderly woman with acute or convalescent COVID-19. The V call is TRBV3-1 (or the pseudogene TRBV3-2), the J call TRBJ2-1; D gene uncertain. Sequences were obtained from peripheral blood. In nucleotides, the CDR3 is TGTGCCAGCAGCCCTCAGTGGTCCTCCTACAATGAGCAGTTCTTC. Protein product: CASSPQWSSYNEQFF.